The next 7 T cell receptor beta chains were all read from a single sample in a study of shared clonotypes between healthy human individuals. Libraries were prepared by immunoSEQ multiplex PCR; TCRdb keeps only in-frame clonotypes and omits some of them. The top ten hold roughly 1.5% of the sample, which has roughly 1 million clones, more than 65% seen once. Sequenced: memory CD4+ T cells sorted from blood. Subset denoted: CD45RA-negative fraction. These receptors all stem from a man between 18 and 35 years old in good health.

The chain joins TRBV27 to TRBJ2-7; D possibly matches TRBD1 or TRBD2 (5 bases each). V gave up 4 bases and J gave up 4 bases, with 17 bases separating them. In germline, CDR1 is MNHEY, CDR2 SMNVEV (reference sequence). The CDR3 runs 15 residues. The CDR3 spells CASSYGAGPQYEQYF. The CDR3, as DNA: TGTGCCAGCAGTTACGGGGCAGGTCCCCAGTACGAGCAGTACTTC.

This chain uses TRBV10-3 with TRBJ2-4; 7 bases are a match to TRBD1. This CDR3 region has 13 residues. Germline loops: CDR1 ENHRY, CDR2 SYGVKD. The V segment lost 6 bases and the J segment 4 bases; nucleotides outside the gene matches: 3. The CDR3 nucleotides read TGTGCCATCAGCGGGACAGAGAAAAACATTCAGTACTTC. Translated: CAISGTEKNIQYF.

The chain recombines TRBV5-1 with TRBJ2-7; a weak D match, TRBD1 (5 bases). The CDR3 covers 16 residues. V was shortened by 4 bases and J by 2 bases, with 19 bases between the two germline ends. Germline V gives CDR1 SGHRS, CDR2 YFSETQ. DNA of the CDR3: TGCGCCAGCAGCCCCCGGACATTTGTGGGCACCTACGAGCAGTACTTC. Protein: CASSPRTFVGTYEQYF.

The chain has TRBV25-1 and TRBJ1-4; the D is unclear. The CDR3 sequence is 14 residues long. CDR1 is MGHDK and CDR2 is SYGVNS in the germline V gene. V lost 2 bases, J lost 1 base, and 5 bases lay in between. The CDR3 loop reads CASSETRTNEKLFF. The DNA for the CDR3 is TGTGCCAGCAGTGAAACTAGAACTAATGAAAAACTGTTTTTT.

The genes are TRBV5-1 and TRBJ2-7; the match to TRBD1 covers 8 bases. The germline V gene encodes CDR1 SGHRS and CDR2 YFSETQ. Trimming at V came to 4 bases and at J to 3 bases, leaving 6 bases not matched to a gene. The CDR3 is 14 amino acids. This CDR3 is CASSTDRGIYEQYF. The CDR3 nucleotides read TGCGCCAGCAGCACTGACAGGGGAATCTACGAGCAGTACTTC.

The chain has TRBV10-3 and TRBJ1-1; D gene unclear. Trimming stripped 10 bases from V and 1 base from J, with 10 bases between. Germline lookup yields CDR1 ENHRY and CDR2 SYGVKD. CDR3 length: 12 residues. CDR3 coding DNA: TGTGCCACCGGACCCCAGAACACTGAAGCTTTCTTT. Its translation is CATGPQNTEAFF.

The gene calls are TRBV5-1 and TRBJ1-1; possible D gene TRBD1, 5 bases. V shed 0 bases and J shed 3 bases, with 12 bases lying between them. The CDR3 runs 15 residues. CDR1 and CDR2 from the germline V gene are SGHRS and YFSETQ. The CDR3 sequence is CASSLGGTMDTEAFF. In DNA, the CDR3 is TGCGCCAGCAGCTTGGGGGGGACGATGGACACTGAAGCTTTCTTT.